This T cell receptor beta chain was sequenced in a study of blood T cell repertoires in COVID-19. Study-wide background: Both acute and convalescent COVID-19 samples were obtained from the United States, Italy and Spain.

The study drew participants aged 18 to 89 years from some 25 US areas. Assignment of participants to cohorts was predicated upon participant-reported clinical history. This clone has only one observation. Authors' methods: Estimated nucleated cell counts came from reference gene primer amplification. Sequencing was performed with immunoSEQ multiplex PCR; in TCRdb, only in-frame clones are kept and a portion is missing. V and J calls and clone size follow that table, whereas D and trimming were derived from the DNA. The sample carries over 200,000 clones, under 90% recorded once. Sequenced: PBMCs or T cells enriched from blood (not recorded which). The TCR was taken from a man aged 18 to 30 who had recovered from COVID-19.

The CDR3 region has the DNA TGTGCCAGCAGCTCCTTGGGGGGACAGGGTGTAGCTAACTATGGCTACACCTTC. Protein product: CASSSLGGQGVANYGYTF. The chain links TRBV7-9 to TRBJ1-2, with 9 nucleotides matching TRBD1. The V gene end was trimmed by 4 bases and the J gene end by 0 bases; junction bases not matched to a gene: 12. CDR3 length equals 18 residues. The germline gives CDR1 SEHNR, CDR2 FQNEAQ (reference sequence).